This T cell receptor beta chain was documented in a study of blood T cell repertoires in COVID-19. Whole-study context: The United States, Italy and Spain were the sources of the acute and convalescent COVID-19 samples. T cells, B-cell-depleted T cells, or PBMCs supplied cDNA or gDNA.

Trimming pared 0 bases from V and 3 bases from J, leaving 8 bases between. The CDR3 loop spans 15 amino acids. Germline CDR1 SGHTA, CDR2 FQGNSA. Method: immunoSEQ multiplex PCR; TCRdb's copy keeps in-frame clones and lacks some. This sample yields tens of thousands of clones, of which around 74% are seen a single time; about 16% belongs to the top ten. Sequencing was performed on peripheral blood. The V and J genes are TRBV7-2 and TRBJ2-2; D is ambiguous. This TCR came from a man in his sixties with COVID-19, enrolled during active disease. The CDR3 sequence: CASSLARTDTGELFF. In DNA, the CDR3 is TGTGCCAGCAGCTTAGCTCGCACAGACACCGGGGAGCTGTTTTTT.